The text below deals with one T cell receptor (beta chain). This specimen belongs to a study of blood T cell repertoires in COVID-19. Repertoires were generated with immunoSEQ multiplex PCR, while TCRdb's copy carries only in-frame clones and drops some. The table shows around 200,000 clones, with approximately 81% occurring only once. The CDR3 covers 15 residues. With 7 bases clipped from V and 0 bases from J, the junction kept 6 bases outside the gene matches. Germline V gene sequence: CDR1 SNHLY, CDR2 FYNNEI. Cohort assignment relied on participant-reported clinical history. The receptor's source is a man aged 35-49 years who had recovered from COVID-19. This chain connects TRBV2 to TRBJ2-7, with 10 bases fitting TRBD1. The sequenced sample was PBMCs or T cells enriched from blood (not recorded which). CDR3 bases: TGTGCCAGCACCGCCGGGACAGGGGCCTCCTACGAGCAGTACTTC. Translation: CASTAGTGASYEQYF.